Many counts were recorded for the clone carrying this T cell receptor (beta chain). These data come from a study of naive and memory T cell subsets. Four subsets defined by CD45RA and CD27 were sorted after CD3, CD4, CD8 and live/dead staining. Both TRBC1 and TRBC2 were covered by a beta constant-region primer of two equimolar oligonucleotides. From the UMI-ligation and nested PCR reads, TCRdb called clonotypes with MiXCR, one entry per CDR3 protein. Of tens of thousands of distinct CDR3 sequences in the sample, 7% are singletons; the top ten hold over 1.5%. J was trimmed by 1 base and V by 1 base; bases with no gene match: 5. The CDR3 length is 16 residues. Germline loops: CDR1 SGHRS, CDR2 YFSETQ.

The sequence derives from a human donor in good health. V and J are TRBV5-1 and TRBJ1-2, with TRBD1 matching over 9 bases. The sequencing input was central memory CD4+ T cells from blood. The CDR3 DNA is TGCGCCAGCAGCTTGCTTGGACAGGGGAGTAACTATGGCTACACCTTC. Encoded protein: CASSLLGQGSNYGYTF. Full variable domain (outside the CDR3, taken from reference TRBV5-1 and TRBJ1-2): KAGVTQTPRYLIKTRGQQVTLSCSPISGHRSVSWYQQTPGQGLQFLFEYFSETQRNKGNFPGRFSGRQFSNSRSEMNVSTLELGDSALYLCASSLLGQGSNYGYTFGSGTRLTVV.